The 8 T cell receptor beta chains given below trace back to one sample, sequenced in a study of OX40 agonist ivuxolimab in advanced cancers. Assay: immunoSEQ multiplex PCR; the TCRdb copy retains only in-frame clones and omits some. The sample yields more than 100,000 clones, more than 80% seen once. Source: CD4+ or CD8+ T cells sorted from blood, taken in a trial of the OX40 agonist ivuxolimab. Receptors were obtained from an adult with an advanced solid tumor such as melanoma, head and neck, liver or kidney cancer.

The rearrangement links TRBV7-6 to TRBJ1-4, with D perhaps matching TRBD1 (6 bases). From germline, CDR1 is SGHVS and CDR2 FNYEAQ. The CDR3 contains 18 residues. V lost 5 bases and J 0 bases, leaving 19 bases between the germline ends. The CDR3 sequence is CASSHEEGRQATNEKLFF. The CDR3 DNA reads as TGTGCCAGCAGCCATGAGGAGGGCCGACAGGCAACTAATGAAAAACTGTTTTTT.

The V gene is TRBV7-2, the J gene TRBJ1-5; D may be TRBD1 (6 bases). Trimming took off 4 bases at V and 5 bases at J, with 12 bases between the two ends. This CDR3 region has 14 residues. The germline CDR1 and CDR2 sequences are SGHTA and FQGNSA. The CDR3 is CASSSSDSHQPQHF. The CDR3 coding sequence is TGTGCCAGCAGCTCCTCGGACAGTCATCAGCCCCAGCATTTT.

This chain joins TRBV7-6 and TRBJ2-1, with D perhaps matching TRBD2 (7 bases). Germline values: CDR1 SGHVS, CDR2 FNYEAQ. The V end lost 1 base, the J end lost 0 bases, and 10 bases lay between the germline ends. The CDR3 extends over 16 amino acids. The CDR3 sequence is CASSLGAGASYNEQFF. CDR3 in DNA: TGTGCCAGCAGCTTAGGTGCGGGGGCCTCCTACAATGAGCAGTTCTTC.

The chain links TRBV6-4 to TRBJ2-1; 10 bases align to TRBD1. The CDR3 covers 17 residues. The V and J ends lost 5 bases and 9 bases, in that order; junction bases with no gene match: 16. The germline CDR1 and CDR2 sequences are MRHNA and SNTAGT. The CDR3 region is CASSSRSGTGAGGEQFF. In nucleotides, the CDR3 is TGTGCCAGCAGTTCGCGTTCCGGGACAGGGGCTGGGGGTGAGCAGTTCTTC.

This chain links TRBV7-2 with TRBJ2-7; 13 bases are shared with TRBD2. CDR3 length equals 16 residues. Trimming at V came to 0 bases and at J to 5 bases, leaving 4 bases not matched to a gene. CDR1 SGHTA and CDR2 FQGNSA come from the germline V gene. CDR3 sequence reads: CASSLAGTSGANEQYF. In nucleotides, the CDR3 is TGTGCCAGCAGCTTAGCCGGGACTAGCGGGGCGAACGAGCAGTACTTC. Full variable domain (missing parts from reference TRBV7-2 and TRBJ2-7): GAGVSQSPSNKVTEKGKDVELRCDPISGHTALYWYRQSLGQGLEFLIYFQGNSAPDKSGLPSDRFSAERTGGSVSTLTIQRTQQEDSAVYLCASSLAGTSGANEQYFGPGTRLTVT.

V and J are TRBV13 and TRBJ2-1, with 10 positions matching TRBD2. J was trimmed by 10 bases and V by 3 bases; bases with no gene match: 30. The V gene's germline CDR1 is PRHDT and CDR2 FYEKMQ (reference sequence). The CDR3 spans 22 residues. CDR3 in amino acids: CASSFLKGVAGGFTPRGQEQFF. The CDR3 DNA follows: TGTGCCAGCAGCTTTCTGAAGGGCGTAGCGGGGGGCTTTACCCCACGGGGGCAGGAGCAGTTCTTC.

The V gene is TRBV19, the J gene TRBJ2-7, with 7 bases identical to TRBD1. The V and J ends lost 7 bases and 0 bases, in that order; junction bases with no gene match: 6. The CDR3 covers 14 residues. CDR1 is LNHDA and CDR2 is SQIVND in the germline V gene (reference sequence). The chain's CDR3 is CASKTGLFSYEQYF. For the CDR3, the DNA is TGTGCCAGTAAGACAGGGCTCTTCTCCTACGAGCAGTACTTC.

The gene calls are TRBV30 and TRBJ2-5; perhaps TRBD2 as D (6 bases). The CDR3 sequence is 15 residues long. Trimming removed 2 bases from V and 4 bases from J, with 17 bases in between. From germline, CDR1 is GTSNPN and CDR2 SVGIG (reference sequence). The CDR3 is CAWSRGARDGETQYF. In DNA form, the CDR3 reads TGTGCCTGGAGTAGAGGGGCGCGGGATGGAGAGACCCAGTACTTC.